This entry describes one T cell receptor (beta chain). The clone's antigen remains unknown. Per-base quality was not reported, and no clone a single base away is much larger than it. The sample comes from a study of blood T cell repertoires in COVID-19 (TCRdb year 2020). About the study as a whole: Collaborator samples came from the United States, Italy and Spain and covered acute and convalescent phases of COVID-19. The prospective study material was composed of cDNA or gDNA derived from T cells, B-cell-depleted T cells, or PBMCs. The dataset comprised deeply sampled blood TCRbeta repertoires from subjects exposed to, actively infected with, or recovered from COVID-19. The repertoires were made available in a free public database intended to serve as a resource for research on the immune response to SARS-CoV-2. Samples came from the ongoing ImmuneRACE study (first 160 participants) plus 1,254 subjects from 6 global collaborators. Nearly every sample came with metadata listing a de-identified subject ID, COVID-19 status, age in years and sex. HLA class I and class II types, where available, came from metadata supplied by the sample provider rather than from assay-based typing.

What the research found in general, with its limitations: The quantity of clinical and demographic metadata differed by source and by participant and was supplied without curation.

Collaborating institutions collected whole blood in K2EDTA tubes following their own protocols. For TCRbeta analysis, collaborators shipped samples as frozen whole blood, isolated PBMCs, or DNA extracted from either of those sample types. TCRbeta CDR3 regions were amplified from genomic DNA by means of the immunoSEQ Assay, a bias-controlled multiplex PCR. As for the authors' bioinformatics: Nucleated cell counts per sample were estimated from amplification of reference gene primers within the assay. To quantify the absolute abundance of each unique TCRbeta CDR3 rearrangement, sequence reads were collapsed and filtered. For each sample, productive Simpson clonality was calculated as the square root of Simpson's diversity index over productive rearrangements. Not all clones reach the TCRdb copy of this immuneACCESS table, which keeps in-frame sequences only. Checked studies attribute under half of the gap to unresolved V genes and leave the rest unexplained. V and J calls and clone size are given by that table; D and trimming were obtained from the DNA. The sample has around 50,000 clones on record, approximately 87% of them singletons. The ten most abundant clones make up less than 5.5% of the sample.

The V and J ends are trimmed by 3 bases and 8 bases, leaving 13 bases between them. Spanning cysteine to phenylalanine, the CDR3 consists of 14 amino acids. The kept DNA is CDR3 alone, 42 bases in frame from the first base. From a lookup of the germline V gene, CDR1 and CDR2 are KGHSH and LQKENI. The rearrangement combines TRBV18 with TRBJ2-2; a tentative D call is TRBD1 (5 bases match). Sequenced sample: peripheral blood. The TCR originated in a human donor in a cohort sampled during active COVID-19. The CDR3 protein is CASSPATAAGELFF. Read as DNA, the sequence is TGTGCCAGCTCACCCGCGACAGCTGCAGGGGAGCTGTTTTTT.